The 22 T cell receptor beta chains below all came from one sample that was sequenced in a study of blood T cells in healthy people across ages (dated by TCRdb to between 2015 and 2017). Library preparation employed 5' RACE. The sequencing machine was an Illumina HiSeq 2500. A second roughly 7 to 12 cycle PCR used a sample-barcoded 5' primer and a J-beta primer mix. TCRdb took the public reads, trimmed them with fastp at Q25, ran MiXCR for clone calling and kept in-frame beta chains. One record per CDR3 amino acid sequence lists the most common genes and DNA. This sample gives 630,000 or so distinct CDR3 sequences in total; less than 40% of them show up just once. The ten largest clones represent just over 15% of the sample. Sequencing was carried out using blood. These receptors all stem from an elderly woman in good health. Donor details come from another sample of the same person, matched by shared clones.

This clonotype has a count of ten or more. The chain recombines TRBV11-2 with TRBJ2-3; 16 bases map to TRBD2. CDR1 and CDR2 from the germline V gene are SGHAT and FQNNGV. The CDR3 spans 17 residues. V lost 4 bases to trimming and J lost 6 bases; unmatched junction nucleotides: 7. CDR3 DNA sequence: TGTGCCAGCAGCTCCGGGACTAGCGGGGGGGCCAGGGATACGCAGTATTTT. It yields the protein CASSSGTSGGARDTQYF.

Regarding this clonotype: A much larger clone lies a single base off, so this may be a read error. The CDR3 sequence: CASTQQGEQYF. The CDR3 DNA follows: TGTGCCAGCACCCAGCAGGGTGAGCAGTACTTC. The chain links TRBV6-5 to TRBJ2-5; TRBD1 is a possible D gene (5 bases). The CDR3 spans 11 residues. Trimming left V 7 bases short and J 11 bases short, with 14 bases between. Germline V lookup: CDR1 MNHEY, CDR2 SVGAGI.

This clonotype was counted between two and nine times. This may stem from a read error, because a much larger clone lies one nucleotide away. The chain uses TRBV6-2 or TRBV6-3 and TRBJ2-1; 7 nucleotides match TRBD1. Germline assignment: CDR1 MNHEY and CDR2 SVGEGT. This CDR3 has 17 residues. CDR3 region: CTSSDATGPSSYNEQFF. The CDR3 region has the DNA TGTACCAGCAGTGACGCGACAGGGCCAAGTTCCTACAATGAGCAGTTCTTC.

The chain uses TRBV11-2 and TRBJ2-7; TRBD1 matches at 7 bases. Looked up from germline, CDR1 is SGHAT and CDR2 is FQNNGV. The CDR3 has 14 amino acids. V lost 8 bases and J lost 2; bases outside the gene matches: 9. The CDR3 DNA reads TGTGCCAGCGGCCGGGGACAGTTAACCTACGAGCAGTACTTC. It translates to CASGRGQLTYEQYF.

This chain uses TRBV2 with TRBJ2-2; TRBD2 might be the D (5 bases). The germline CDR1 and CDR2 sequences are SNHLY and FYNNEI. This CDR3 has 14 residues. V was shortened by 6 bases and J by 4 bases, with 12 bases between the two germline ends. The DNA for the CDR3 is TGTGCCAGCAGGGAGGCGCTGGGCACCGGGGAGCTGTTTTTT. This codes for CASREALGTGELFF.

V and J are TRBV10-1 and TRBJ2-3; D remains unclear. Trimming took 11 bases from V and 5 from J, leaving 5 bases between them. This CDR3 comprises 9 residues. The germline gives CDR1 WNHNN, CDR2 SYGVQD (reference sequence). The CDR3 region is CAQQDTQYF. The CDR3 DNA sequence: TGCGCCCAACAAGATACGCAGTATTTT.

This clonotype has a single count. The V call is TRBV9, the J call TRBJ1-1, with 9 positions matching TRBD1. Germline V gives CDR1 SGDLS, CDR2 YYNGEE. This CDR3 is 15 amino acids long. V gave up 3 bases and J gave up 3 bases; unmatched junction bases: 6. The CDR3 coding sequence is TGTGCCAGCAGCGCCTCGGGACAGGGCTACACTGAAGCTTTCTTT. This translates into CASSASGQGYTEAFF.

This clonotype was recorded at least ten times. The chain employs TRBV29-1 and TRBJ2-5; the match to TRBD2 covers 10 bases. V shed 4 bases, J shed 5 bases, and the junction held 7 bases outside the gene matches. The V gene's germline CDR1 is SQVTM and CDR2 ANQGSEA. The CDR3 is made up of 14 amino acids. The CDR3 region is CSVGIAGGGETQYF. The DNA for the CDR3 is TGCAGCGTTGGGATAGCGGGGGGCGGGGAGACCCAGTACTTC.

The rearrangement links TRBV20-1 to TRBJ2-7; 10 nucleotides align to TRBD2. The V and J ends lost 8 bases and 7 bases, in that order; junction bases with no gene match: 14. Germline V gene sequence: CDR1 DFQATT, CDR2 SNEGSKA (reference sequence). The CDR3 is 14 amino acids. CDR3 sequence (DNA): TGCAGTAGTATTAGAGGACTAGCGGACAATGAGCAGTACTTC. This sequence encodes CSSIRGLADNEQYF.

This clonotype has at least ten counts. The chain recombines TRBV6-2 or TRBV6-3 with TRBJ2-5; 9 bases are a match to TRBD1. J lost 1 base, V lost 2 bases, and 2 bases had no gene match. In germline, CDR1 is MNHEY, CDR2 SVGEGT. This CDR3 contains 15 residues. CDR3 sequence (DNA): TGTGCCAGCAGTTACGAGGACAGGGGCCAAGAGACCCAGTACTTC. It translates to CASSYEDRGQETQYF.

This clonotype was picked up many times. The rearrangement links TRBV13 to TRBJ2-3; D is undetermined. Germline assignment: CDR1 PRHDT and CDR2 FYEKMQ (reference sequence). The CDR3 contains 15 residues. V was clipped by 4 bases and J by 0 bases, with 11 bases between them. CDR3 in amino acids: CASSSTGASTDTQYF. The DNA of the CDR3 is TGTGCCAGCAGCTCTACCGGCGCTAGCACAGATACGCAGTATTTT. The whole variable domain, remainder taken from reference TRBV13 and TRBJ2-3, is AAGVIQSPRHLIKEKRETATLKCYPIPRHDTVYWYQQGPGQDPQFLISFYEKMQSDKGSIPDRFSAQQFSDYHSELNMSSLELGDSALYFCASSSTGASTDTQYFGPGTRLTVL.

This chain links TRBV20-1 with TRBJ1-1, with TRBD1 matching over 11 bases. Per germline, CDR1 DFQATT and CDR2 SNEGSKA (reference sequence). The CDR3 runs 16 residues. Trimming at V came to 0 bases and at J to 6 bases, leaving 9 bases not matched to a gene. The CDR3, as DNA: TGCAGTGCTAGAGATAACGGACAGGGGGCGAGGGCTGAAGCTTTCTTT. Its translation: CSARDNGQGARAEAFF.

CDR3 coding DNA: TGTGCCAGCAGCCCCCGTTACGATCAGCCCCAGCATTTT. It specifies CASSPRYDQPQHF. The rearrangement joins TRBV7-2 to TRBJ1-5; D ambiguous. CDR3 length equals 13 residues. The V and J ends lost 5 bases and 5 bases respectively, with 10 bases between them. Germline values: CDR1 SGHTA, CDR2 FQGNSA.

The gene calls are TRBV15 and TRBJ2-3; D gene ambiguous. Germline V gene data show CDR1 as LNHNV and CDR2 as YYDKDF (reference sequence). The CDR3 has 12 residues. Trimming stripped 6 bases from V and 4 bases from J, with 8 bases between. CDR3 DNA sequence: TGTGCCACCAGTAACCCCCCAGATACGCAGTATTTT. As protein: CATSNPPDTQYF.

There are many counts of this clonotype. This chain connects TRBV6-5 to TRBJ2-7; possibly TRBD2 for D (5 bases). This CDR3 is 14 amino acids long. Per germline, CDR1 MNHEY and CDR2 SVGAGI. Trimming stripped 4 bases from V and 10 bases from J, with 20 bases between. The CDR3 region has the DNA TGTGCCAGCAGTTGGGAATGGAAGGAGGCGAGTCAGTACTTC. Residues: CASSWEWKEASQYF.

Ten or more counts support this clonotype. The J gene is TRBJ2-1, the V gene TRBV20-1; TRBD2 matches at 7 bases. CDR1 DFQATT and CDR2 SNEGSKA come from the germline V gene (reference sequence). This CDR3 has 16 amino acids. The ends lost 1 base at V and 0 bases at J; junction bases unmatched: 6. The CDR3 sequence: CSARVTSAGSYNEQFF. The CDR3 DNA follows: TGCAGTGCTAGAGTAACTAGCGCGGGCTCCTACAATGAGCAGTTCTTC.

This clonotype was counted only a few times. As DNA, the CDR3 is TGTGCCAGCAGCCGCGTACAGGGCCCCTATAATTCACCCCTCCACTTT. It translates to CASSRVQGPYNSPLHF. V and J are TRBV6-6 and TRBJ1-6; weak D call: TRBD1 (6 bases). Germline V gene lookup returns CDR1 MNHNY and CDR2 SVGAGI (reference sequence). The CDR3 extends over 16 amino acids. Trimming took off 6 bases at V and 2 bases at J, with 14 bases between the two ends.

There are many counts of this clonotype. The chain joins TRBV5-1 to TRBJ2-7; no definite D call. V gave up 5 bases and J gave up 3 bases, with 15 bases separating them. Germline loops: CDR1 SGHRS, CDR2 YFSETQ. CDR3 length equals 14 residues. The CDR3 DNA reads TGCGCCAGCAGACCGTTCGACGCAAGCTACGAGCAGTACTTC. Amino acid sequence: CASRPFDASYEQYF.

V usage is TRBV7-2 and J usage is TRBJ1-4; no clear D gene. Trimming removed 4 bases at V and 6 bases at J, with 6 bases between. The CDR3 length is 12 residues. Germline assignment: CDR1 SGHTA and CDR2 FQGNSA. For the CDR3, the DNA is TGTGCCAGCAGCTCATCTTATGAAAAACTGTTTTTT. It codes for CASSSSYEKLFF.

The chain joins TRBV13 to TRBJ1-1; 7 bases map to TRBD1. This CDR3 has 16 amino acids. Germline V lookup: CDR1 PRHDT, CDR2 FYEKMQ (reference sequence). Trimming cost V 5 bases and J 3 bases; bases outside gene matches: 12. The CDR3 sequence: CASSKDIQGRDTEAFF. The CDR3 DNA follows: TGTGCCAGCAGCAAAGATATACAGGGGCGGGACACTGAAGCTTTCTTT.

The CDR3 nucleotides read TGTGCCAGCAGCCTACCGGGACTGAGAACGACAACTGAAGCTTTCTTT. Translation gives CASSLPGLRTTTEAFF. V gene TRBV7-9 combines with J gene TRBJ1-1; possibly TRBD1 for D (5 bases). CDR3 length: 16 amino acids. Between the trimmed V and J ends, which lost 5 bases and 5 bases, there was a span of 21 bases. Germline CDR1 is SEHNR and CDR2 is FQNEAQ (reference sequence).

In its sample, this clonotype was seen once. This chain connects TRBV30 to TRBJ1-4; TRBD1 might be the D (5 bases). Trimming stripped 3 bases from V and 4 bases from J, with 15 bases between. Germline V gene lookup returns CDR1 GTSNPN and CDR2 SVGIG (reference sequence). The CDR3 runs to 15 residues. In DNA, the CDR3 is TGTGCCTGGAGAATGGGGCGGGGAAGTAATGAAAAACTGTTTTTT. It encodes CAWRMGRGSNEKLFF. The full variable domain, in which reference TRBV30 and TRBJ1-4 provide the parts outside the CDR3, is SQTIHQWPATLVQPVGSPLSLECTVEGTSNPNLYWYRQAAGRGLQLLFYSVGIGQISSEVPQNLSASRPQDRQFILSSKKLLLSDSGFYLCAWRMGRGSNEKLFFGSGTQLSVL.